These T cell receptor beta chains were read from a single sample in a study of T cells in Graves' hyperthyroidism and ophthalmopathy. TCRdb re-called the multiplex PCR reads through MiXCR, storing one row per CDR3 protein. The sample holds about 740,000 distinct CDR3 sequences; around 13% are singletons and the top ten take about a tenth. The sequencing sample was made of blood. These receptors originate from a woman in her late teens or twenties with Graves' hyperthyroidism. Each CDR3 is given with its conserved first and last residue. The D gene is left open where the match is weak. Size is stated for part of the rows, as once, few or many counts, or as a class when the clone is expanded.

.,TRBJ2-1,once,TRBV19,TGTGCCACAGGTCGCAATGAGCAGTTCTTC,CATGRNEQFF
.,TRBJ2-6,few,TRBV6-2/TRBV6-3,TGTGCCAGCAGTTACTCGAACAGACTTCTCTCTGGGGCCAACGTCCTGACTTTC,CASSYSNRLLSGANVLTF
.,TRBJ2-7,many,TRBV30,TGTGCCTGGAGTGTACTGAGTTACGAGCAGTACTTC,CAWSVLSYEQYF
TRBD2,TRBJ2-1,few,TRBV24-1,TGTGCCACCAGTCAACCGCTAGCGGACTACAATGAGCAGTTCTTC,CATSQPLADYNEQFF
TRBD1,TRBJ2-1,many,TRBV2,TGTGCCAGCAGGGCGCGGGACAGGGGGGACAATGAGCAGTTCTTC,CASRARDRGDNEQFF
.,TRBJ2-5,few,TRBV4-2,TGTGCCAGCAGCCAAGATCTTTTCCGGGGTAAAGAGACCCAGTACTTC,CASSQDLFRGKETQYF
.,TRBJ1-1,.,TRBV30,TGTGCCTGGGTTGTACGCGGGGCGGTCGGCCGACTTGAAGCTTTCTTT,CAWVVRGAVGRLEAFF
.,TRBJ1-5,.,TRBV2,TGTGCCAGCGCGCGCCTCAATAGCAATCAGCCCCAGCATTTT,CASARLNSNQPQHF
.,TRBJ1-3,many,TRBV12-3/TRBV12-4,TGTGCCAGCAGGACAGAGGGGACCGTTGGTAACACCATATATTTT,CASRTEGTVGNTIYF
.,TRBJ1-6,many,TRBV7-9,TGTGCCAGCAGCATCAGTCCAGCGCCTAATTCACCCCTCCACTTT,CASSISPAPNSPLHF
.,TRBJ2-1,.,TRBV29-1,TGCAGCGTGTCTACGCTAGCGTACAATGAGCAGTTCTTC,CSVSTLAYNEQFF
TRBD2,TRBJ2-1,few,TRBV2,TGTGCCACCGTCCCCGCGGGAGTTCGCAATGAGCAGTTCTTC,CATVPAGVRNEQFF
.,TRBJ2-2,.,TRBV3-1,TGTGCCAGCAGCCCCAAAGACCCAGGGTCCGGGGAGCTGTTTTTT,CASSPKDPGSGELFF
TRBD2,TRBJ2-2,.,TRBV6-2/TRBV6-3,TGTGCCAGCAGCTCCCGGAAGGGAGGGACCGGGGAGCTGTTTTTT,CASSSRKGGTGELFF
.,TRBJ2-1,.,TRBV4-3,TGCGCCAGCAGCCAAGTCCTAGCTCTAGAGCAGTTCTTC,CASSQVLALEQFF
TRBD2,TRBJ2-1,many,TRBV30,TGTGCCTGGTCTAGCGGGATCTACAATGAGCAGTTCTTC,CAWSSGIYNEQFF
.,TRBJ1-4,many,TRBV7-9,TGTGCCAGCAGCTCGAGGGACACCCATGAAAAACTGTTTTTT,CASSSRDTHEKLFF
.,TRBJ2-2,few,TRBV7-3,TGTGCCAGCAGCTTAATCCCGGCTGCCGGGGAGCTGTTTTTT,CASSLIPAAGELFF
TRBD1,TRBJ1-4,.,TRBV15,TGTGCCTCCCGGGCGGGACAGGGTCCAGCAACTAATGAAAAACTGTTTTTT,CASRAGQGPATNEKLFF
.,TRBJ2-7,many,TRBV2,TGTGCCAGCAGAGACCGACAGATCTCCTACGAGCAGTACTTC,CASRDRQISYEQYF
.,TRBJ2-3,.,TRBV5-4,TGTGCCAGCAGCCTCCCCGACAGGCTTAGCACAGATACGCAGTATTTT,CASSLPDRLSTDTQYF
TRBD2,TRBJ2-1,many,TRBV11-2,TGTGCCAGCAGCTTGTGGGCTAGCGGGAGTGGCTCCTACAATGAGCAGTTCTTC,CASSLWASGSGSYNEQFF
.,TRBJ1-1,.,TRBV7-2,TGTGCCAGCAGCCCGAACTATGGACAGAACACTGAAGCTTTCTTT,CASSPNYGQNTEAFF
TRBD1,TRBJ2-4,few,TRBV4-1,TGCGCCAGCAGCCAAGGTTGGACAGGAGGCCTCAGAAACATTCAGTACTTC,CASSQGWTGGLRNIQYF
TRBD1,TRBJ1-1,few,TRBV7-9,TGTGCCAGCAGCCCTGAGCAGGGGGCGCGGGCTGAAGCTTTCTTT,CASSPEQGARAEAFF
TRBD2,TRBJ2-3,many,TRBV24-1,TGTGCCACCAGTGTCCAGCTCCTAGCGGGAGGGGCAGATACGCAGTATTTT,CATSVQLLAGGADTQYF
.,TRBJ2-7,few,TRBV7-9,TGTGCCAGCAGCCTGGCTGGGGGGTTAGACTACGAGCAGTACTTC,CASSLAGGLDYEQYF
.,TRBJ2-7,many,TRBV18,TGTGCCAGCTCCCCCCCGGAGGACGAGCAGTACTTC,CASSPPEDEQYF
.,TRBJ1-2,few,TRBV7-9,TGTGCCAGCAGCCCAGCCGGGGCCTCTAACTATGGCTACACCTTC,CASSPAGASNYGYTF
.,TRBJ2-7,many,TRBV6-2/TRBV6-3,TGTGCCAGCAGGGCTATGGCCTACGAGCAGTACTTC,CASRAMAYEQYF
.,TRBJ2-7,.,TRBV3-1,TGTGCCAGCAGCCAGACAGGGAGGTTGTACGAGCAGTACTTC,CASSQTGRLYEQYF
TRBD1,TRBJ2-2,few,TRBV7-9,TGTGCCAGCAGCTTAGGTACCGCGACAGGGTTCGCCGGGGAGCTGTTTTTT,CASSLGTATGFAGELFF
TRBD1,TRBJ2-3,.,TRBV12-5,TGTGCTAGTGCCAGGGACAGGGTAACAGATACGCAGTATTTT,CASARDRVTDTQYF
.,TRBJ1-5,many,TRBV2,TGTGCCAGCAGTCGGGCCAAGGCTGGGAATCAGCCCCAGCATTTT,CASSRAKAGNQPQHF
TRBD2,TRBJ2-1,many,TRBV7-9,TGTGCCAGCAGTTCTCCGGGAGGGCCCTACAATGAGCAGTTCTTC,CASSSPGGPYNEQFF